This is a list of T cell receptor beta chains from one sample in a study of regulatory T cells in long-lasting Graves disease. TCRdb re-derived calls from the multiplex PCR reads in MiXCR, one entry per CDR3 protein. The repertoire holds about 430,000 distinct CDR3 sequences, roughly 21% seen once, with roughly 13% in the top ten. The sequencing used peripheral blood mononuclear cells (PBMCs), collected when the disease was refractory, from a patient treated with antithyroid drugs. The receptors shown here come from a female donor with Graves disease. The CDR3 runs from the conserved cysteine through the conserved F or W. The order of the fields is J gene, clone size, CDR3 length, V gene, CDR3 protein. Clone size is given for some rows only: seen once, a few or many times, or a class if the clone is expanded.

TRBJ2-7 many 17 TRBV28 CASSERAGLATSDEQYF
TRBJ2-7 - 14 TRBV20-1 CSATGGSNGYEQYF
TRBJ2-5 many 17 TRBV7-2 CASSLPPEVAGGETQYF
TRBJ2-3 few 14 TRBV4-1 CASSQVTSTDTQYF
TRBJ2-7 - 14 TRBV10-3 CAIRQRRGDGEQYF
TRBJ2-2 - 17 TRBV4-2 CASSPGTAVINTGELFF
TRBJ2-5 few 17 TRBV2 CASRAGTGTPGKGTQYF
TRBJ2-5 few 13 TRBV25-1 CASRPIMWETQYF
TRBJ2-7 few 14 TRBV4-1 CASSLGPGEIEQYF
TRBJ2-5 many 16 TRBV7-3 CASSPQGADKGETQYF
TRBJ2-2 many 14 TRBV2 CASSVTGGNGELFF
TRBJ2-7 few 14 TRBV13 CASSQGRSRSLQYF
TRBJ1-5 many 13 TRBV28 CASSLSGDQPQHF
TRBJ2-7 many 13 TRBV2 CASLREGSYEQYF
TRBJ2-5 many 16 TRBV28 CASNDRDRGNQETQYF
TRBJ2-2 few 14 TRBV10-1 CASSRVLATGELFF
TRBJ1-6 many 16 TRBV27 CASSLGTRSYNSPLHF
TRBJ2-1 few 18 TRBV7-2 CASSLGGGGRLKYNEQFF
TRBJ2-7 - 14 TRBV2 CASSSLTVSYEQYF
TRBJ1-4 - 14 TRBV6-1 CASVLRGGNEKLFF
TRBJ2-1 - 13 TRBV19 CASTVSGGPAQFF
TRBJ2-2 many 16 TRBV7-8 CASSLARGGGPGELFF
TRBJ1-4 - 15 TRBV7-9 CASSSRVGTNEKLFF
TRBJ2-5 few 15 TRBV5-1 CASSLEPGRRETQYF
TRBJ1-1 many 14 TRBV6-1 CASRDNSKNTEAFF
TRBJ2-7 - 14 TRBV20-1 CSAMDEREFYEQYF